The T cell receptor beta chain under discussion was sequenced for a study of T-cell reconstitution after alpha-beta-depleted transplantation in children. Per germline, CDR1 LGHNA and CDR2 YNFKEQ. The CDR3 is 15 amino acids. The trim removed 1 base at V and 7 bases at J, leaving 6 bases unmatched. This sample's TCRbeta library carried unique molecular identifier barcodes. TCRdb processed the PCR reads anew with MiXCR; each CDR3 protein has one entry. The sample has hundreds of thousands of distinct CDR3 sequences; under 15% are singletons. This clonotype originated in a human donor who donated a stem cell graft to a child with combined immunodeficiency. This specimen was PBMCs from the stem cell graft donor, taken from the stem cell graft. The chain uses TRBV4-2 and TRBJ2-2; 7 nucleotides line up with TRBD2. The chain's CDR3 is CASSQGRLAVGELFF. The CDR3 DNA follows: TGTGCCAGCAGCCAAGGTAGACTAGCAGTCGGGGAGCTGTTTTTT.